One and the same sample provided the 25 T cell receptor beta chains below, sequenced in a study of blood T cell repertoires in COVID-19. The data were produced by immunoSEQ multiplex PCR, yet TCRdb's version contains in-frame clones alone and is incomplete. The sample has about 330,000 clones; 80% to 90% are singletons. Sequenced input: peripheral blood. The receptors were gathered from a young man with COVID-19, enrolled during active disease.

The chain joins TRBV6-5 to TRBJ1-2; D not certain. CDR1 and CDR2 from the germline V gene are MNHEY and SVGAGI. V was clipped by 7 bases and J by 2 bases, with 8 bases between them. CDR3 length: 12 amino acids. The CDR3 sequence is CASKSMNYGYTF. The CDR3 bases are TGTGCCAGCAAAAGCATGAACTATGGCTACACCTTC.

V usage is TRBV9 and J usage is TRBJ2-1; D remains unclear. CDR1 and CDR2 (germline): SGDLS, YYNGEE. The CDR3 covers 15 residues. V dropped 0 bases and J dropped 3 bases, with 10 bases sitting between them. The CDR3 coding sequence is TGTGCCAGCAGCGTAGACGGAGTTGACTACAATGAGCAGTTCTTC. It specifies CASSVDGVDYNEQFF.

This clone was recorded once. This rearrangement joins TRBV5-1 to TRBJ2-7; TRBD1 agrees at 7 bases. Unmatched junction bases numbered 8, after V lost 4 bases and J lost 4 bases. CDR1 and CDR2 from the germline V gene are SGHRS and YFSETQ. The CDR3 is made up of 14 amino acids. CDR3 in DNA: TGCGCCAGCAGCCCCCGACAGGGACCGTACGAGCAGTACTTC. Protein: CASSPRQGPYEQYF.

The chain is built from TRBV7-2 and TRBJ2-3; D possibly corresponds to TRBD2 (7 bases). Trimming pared 0 bases from V and 3 bases from J, leaving 19 bases between. The germline gives CDR1 SGHTA, CDR2 FQGNSA. The CDR3 totals 18 residues. Here the CDR3 reads CASSLAGGRKGRTDTQYF. The CDR3 bases are TGTGCCAGCAGCTTAGCGGGGGGGCGTAAAGGGAGGACAGATACGCAGTATTTT.

This clone was counted only a few times. The V call is TRBV27, the J call TRBJ2-2; D not certain. The germline V and J ends were trimmed by 7 bases and 0 bases, with 12 bases remaining between them. Germline V CDR1 and CDR2: MNHEY, SMNVEV (reference sequence). The length of the CDR3 is 15 residues. The CDR3 loop is CASTYSPSNTGELFF. CDR3 bases: TGTGCCAGCACTTACAGCCCTTCGAACACCGGGGAGCTGTTTTTT.

The CDR3 DNA is TGTGCCAGCAGCACCCGGACAGATAATTCACCCCTCCACTTT. It translates to CASSTRTDNSPLHF. The chain carries TRBV9 and TRBJ1-6; a weak D match, TRBD1 (6 bases). V was shortened by 4 bases and J by 5 bases, with 10 bases between the two germline ends. Germline V lookup: CDR1 SGDLS, CDR2 YYNGEE. The CDR3 sequence is 14 residues long.

This clone was observed a few times. V gene TRBV19 combines with J gene TRBJ1-5, with D possibly being TRBD1 (5 bases). Trimming took 3 bases from V and 7 from J, leaving 16 bases between them. CDR1 and CDR2 (germline): LNHDA, SQIVND (reference sequence). The length of the CDR3 is 15 residues. CDR3 loop: CASSIGALGGQPQHF. CDR3 coding DNA: TGTGCCAGTAGTATTGGGGCCCTCGGGGGGCAGCCCCAGCATTTT.

Written as DNA, the CDR3 is TGTGCCAGCAGTCCGCTCGACAGTTTTCCCAATGAGCAGTTCTTC. Protein sequence: CASSPLDSFPNEQFF. The chain combines TRBV27 with TRBJ2-1, with D possibly being TRBD1 (5 bases). Germline assignment: CDR1 MNHEY and CDR2 SMNVEV (reference sequence). Trimming cost V 5 bases and J 6 bases, with 17 bases left between them. This CDR3 region has 15 residues.

The rearrangement links TRBV27 to TRBJ2-6; no reliable D call. Germline V gene lookup returns CDR1 MNHEY and CDR2 SMNVEV (reference sequence). Trimming pared 0 bases from V and 0 bases from J, leaving 24 bases between. The CDR3 spans 22 residues. Written as DNA, the CDR3 is TGTGCCAGCAGTTTATCAAAGAGGTCCGATCTATCCCACCGCTCTGGGGCCAACGTCCTGACTTTC. It is translated as CASSLSKRSDLSHRSGANVLTF.

The chain uses TRBV20-1 and TRBJ2-3; D may be TRBD2 (5 bases). V dropped 3 bases and J dropped 3 bases, with 7 bases sitting between them. Per germline, CDR1 DFQATT and CDR2 SNEGSKA (reference sequence). The CDR3 extends over 12 amino acids. CDR3 DNA: TGCAGTGCTAGTGTAGCGACAGATACGCAGTATTTT. This encodes CSASVATDTQYF.

The chain uses TRBV9 and TRBJ2-7; TRBD2 matches 8 bases. The CDR3 contains 14 residues. Trimming cost V 1 base and J 2 bases; bases outside gene matches: 2. Germline CDR1 SGDLS, CDR2 YYNGEE. The CDR3: CASSVREGPYEQYF. The CDR3 DNA is TGTGCCAGCAGCGTACGGGAGGGGCCCTACGAGCAGTACTTC.

This chain uses TRBV6-5 with TRBJ2-5, with a tentative D call TRBD2 (5 bases). The CDR3 runs 15 residues. The germline V gene has CDR1 MNHEY and CDR2 SVGAGI. Trimming took 1 base from V and 2 from J, leaving 11 bases between them. The CDR3 reads CASSYFGVLQETQYF. The CDR3 nucleotides are TGTGCCAGCAGTTACTTCGGGGTATTACAAGAGACCCAGTACTTC.

The chain is built from TRBV6-5 and TRBJ1-1, with a tentative D call TRBD1 (5 bases). The ends were cut back, 2 bases at V and 3 bases at J, with 7 bases in the middle. The germline CDR1 and CDR2 sequences are MNHEY and SVGAGI. The CDR3 has 13 amino acids. CDR3 coding DNA: TGTGCCAGCAGTTACCAGGGTTACACTGAAGCTTTCTTT. Protein: CASSYQGYTEAFF.

V gene TRBV7-2 combines with J gene TRBJ2-1; the D is unclear. Germline V gives CDR1 SGHTA, CDR2 FQGNSA. CDR3 length equals 15 residues. V was trimmed by 1 base and J by 4 bases, leaving 11 bases between them. The CDR3 DNA is TGTGCCAGCAGCTTAGTTTCCCTACCTTACAATGAGCAGTTCTTC. Translated: CASSLVSLPYNEQFF.

V and J are TRBV7-9 and TRBJ2-2, with D maybe TRBD2 (6 bases). V gave up 2 bases and J gave up 2 bases, with 12 bases separating them. This CDR3 region has 16 residues. Per germline, CDR1 SEHNR and CDR2 FQNEAQ (reference sequence). CDR3 bases: TGTGCCAGCAGCTTATTGGGGGGTCAAAACACCGGGGAGCTGTTTTTT. Protein: CASSLLGGQNTGELFF.

This rearrangement joins TRBV6-5 to TRBJ2-7; 10 bases fit TRBD1. The V and J ends lost 0 bases and 7 bases, in that order; junction bases with no gene match: 6. The CDR3 has 15 amino acids. Germline V gene lookup returns CDR1 MNHEY and CDR2 SVGAGI. The CDR3 bases are TGTGCCAGCAGTTACTCCGGACAGGGGGTAGGAGAGCAGTACTTC. Protein: CASSYSGQGVGEQYF.

The chain combines TRBV5-1 with TRBJ1-5; unclear D gene. V lost 0 bases and J 5 bases, leaving 9 bases between the germline ends. The CDR3 loop spans 14 amino acids. Germline values: CDR1 SGHRS, CDR2 YFSETQ. The CDR3: CASSLGGGYQPQHF. The CDR3 DNA sequence: TGCGCCAGCAGCTTGGGTGGAGGATATCAGCCCCAGCATTTT.

The chain joins TRBV12-3 or TRBV12-4 to TRBJ2-7, with D possibly TRBD2 on 6 matching bases. The CDR3 sequence is 13 residues long. V shed 8 bases and J shed 2 bases, with 13 bases lying between them. The CDR3 sequence is CASVRGSAYEQYF. In DNA, the CDR3 is TGTGCCAGCGTCCGGGGGTCCGCCTACGAGCAGTACTTC.

The chain recombines TRBV3-1 (or the pseudogene TRBV3-2) with TRBJ2-3, with a tentative D call TRBD2 (6 bases). The ends were cut back, 4 bases at V and 4 bases at J, with 24 bases in the middle. CDR3 size: 18 residues. Per the germline V gene, CDR1 is LGHDT and CDR2 is YNNKEL (reference sequence). The CDR3 coding sequence is TGTGCCAGCAGCCCGCTCGTGGGTGGCAGGGAGGTAGCAGATACGCAGTATTTT. It is translated as CASSPLVGGREVADTQYF.

V usage is TRBV19 and J usage is TRBJ1-4; 8 nucleotides align to TRBD1. Losses at the gene ends were 3 bases for V and 3 bases for J; bases not matched to a gene: 3. Germline V gives CDR1 LNHDA, CDR2 SQIVND (reference sequence). CDR3 length equals 15 residues. CDR3 nucleotide sequence: TGTGCCAGTAGTATTCGGGACAGGCCTAATGAAAAACTGTTTTTT. Its protein product is CASSIRDRPNEKLFF.

The chain is built from TRBV27 and TRBJ1-4, with D uncertain. This CDR3 spans 16 amino acids. Trimming cost V 2 bases and J 3 bases, with 13 bases left between them. CDR1 is MNHEY and CDR2 is SMNVEV in the germline V gene (reference sequence). CDR3 nucleotides: TGTGCCAGCAGTTTAGTATCGGGAAGAGCTAATGAAAAACTGTTTTTT. This translates into CASSLVSGRANEKLFF.

The chain has TRBV2 and TRBJ1-1, with D perhaps matching TRBD1 (6 bases). V lost 4 bases and J lost 2, with 14 bases in between. This CDR3 has 15 residues. In germline, CDR1 is SNHLY, CDR2 FYNNEI. As DNA, the CDR3 is TGTGCCAGCAGTGTTTCAGGGGCATTTAACACTGAAGCTTTCTTT. This sequence encodes CASSVSGAFNTEAFF.

CDR3 region: CASSLGLVDSYNEQFF. In DNA, the CDR3 is TGTGCCAGCAGCCTCGGACTGGTAGACTCCTACAATGAGCAGTTCTTC. J is TRBJ2-1 and V is TRBV5-6; possibly TRBD2 for D (5 bases). The CDR3 is 16 residues long. V shed 4 bases and J shed 0 bases, with 14 bases lying between them. Germline V CDR1 and CDR2: SGHDT, YYEEEE.

The V and J genes are TRBV9 and TRBJ1-1; TRBD1 agrees at 7 bases. The CDR3 contains 14 residues. The germline V gene has CDR1 SGDLS and CDR2 YYNGEE. The ends lost 5 bases at V and 3 bases at J; junction bases unmatched: 7. CDR3 DNA: TGTGCCAGCAGAAAATGGACAGGTCACACTGAAGCTTTCTTT. Protein sequence: CASRKWTGHTEAFF. Complete variable domain (other parts from reference TRBV9 and TRBJ1-1): DSGVTQTPKHLITATGQRVTLRCSPRSGDLSVYWYQQSLDQGLQFLIQYYNGEERAKGNILERFSAQQFPDLHSELNLSSLELGDSALYFCASRKWTGHTEAFFGQGTRLTVV.

The chain combines TRBV30 with TRBJ1-3, with 7 positions matching TRBD1. V gave up 1 base and J gave up 0 bases; unmatched junction bases: 15. Germline assignment: CDR1 GTSNPN and CDR2 SVGIG (reference sequence). This CDR3 spans 19 amino acids. CDR3 in amino acids: CAWSATTPGTESSGNTIYF. CDR3 nucleotide sequence: TGTGCCTGGAGTGCCACCACACCCGGGACAGAGTCCTCTGGAAACACCATATATTTT.